This TCR beta chain originates from a study of CD8 T cells in Susac syndrome. Points from the study as a whole: The authors acknowledged that their TCR sequencing and HLA analysis involved a relatively small number of individuals.

The sample holds one count of this clonotype. Its cognate antigen is unknown. The multiple sclerosis controls comprised treatment-naive patients whose relapsing-remitting disease was stable or active. Bulk CD8+ and CD4+ cells came from magnetic negative isolation; CD8+ TEMRA by FACS. The RNA, roughly 0.45 to 1 ug, was put through reverse transcription using random hexamers. TCRdb redid the calling of the immunoSEQ multiplex PCR reads with MiXCR, one entry per CDR3 protein. The data show 150,000 or so distinct CDR3 sequences, 95% to 96% seen once. Trimming cost V 7 bases and J 5 bases; bases outside gene matches: 12. Germline-derived CDR1 and CDR2 are SNHLY and FYNNEI. This CDR3 comprises 16 residues.

The sequenced sample consisted of CD8+ T cells from PBMCs. This sequence was found in a human donor with multiple sclerosis. The rearrangement uses TRBV2 and TRBJ2-1; 9 positions agree with TRBD1. CDR3 in DNA: TGTGCCAGCATGCAGGAATGGAGACAGGGGGACAATGAGCAGTTCTTC. Protein product: CASMQEWRQGDNEQFF.